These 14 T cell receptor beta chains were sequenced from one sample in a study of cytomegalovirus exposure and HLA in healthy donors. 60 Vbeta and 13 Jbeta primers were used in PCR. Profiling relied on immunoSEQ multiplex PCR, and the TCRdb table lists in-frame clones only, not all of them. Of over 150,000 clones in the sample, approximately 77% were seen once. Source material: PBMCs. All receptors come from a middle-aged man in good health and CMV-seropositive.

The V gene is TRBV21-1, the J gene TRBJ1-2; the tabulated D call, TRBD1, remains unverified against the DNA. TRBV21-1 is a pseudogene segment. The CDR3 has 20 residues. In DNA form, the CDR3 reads TGTGCCAGCAGCAAACCACTAGCCCCTGGGACAGGGGAACAGGGCTATGGCTACACCTTC. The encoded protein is CASSKPLAPGTGEQGYGYTF.

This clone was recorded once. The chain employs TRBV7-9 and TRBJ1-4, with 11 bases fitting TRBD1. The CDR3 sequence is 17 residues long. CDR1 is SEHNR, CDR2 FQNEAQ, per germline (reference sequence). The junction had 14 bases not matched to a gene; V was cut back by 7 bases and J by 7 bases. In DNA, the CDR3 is TGTGCCAGCACCGTGGACAGGGGGCGCATTCTGGGTGAAAAACTGTTTTTT. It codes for CASTVDRGRILGEKLFF.

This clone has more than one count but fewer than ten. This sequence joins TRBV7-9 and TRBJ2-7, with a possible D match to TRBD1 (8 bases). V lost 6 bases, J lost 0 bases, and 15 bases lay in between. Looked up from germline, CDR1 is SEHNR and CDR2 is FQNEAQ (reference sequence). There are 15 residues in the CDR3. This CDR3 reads CASRANRGGSYEQYF. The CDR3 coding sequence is TGTGCCAGCAGGGCCAACAGGGGGGGCTCCTACGAGCAGTACTTC.

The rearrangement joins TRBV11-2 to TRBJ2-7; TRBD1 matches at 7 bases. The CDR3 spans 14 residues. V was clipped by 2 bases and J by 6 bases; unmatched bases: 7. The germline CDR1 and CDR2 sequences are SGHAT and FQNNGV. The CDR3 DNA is TGTGCCAGCAGCTTACAGAGACAGGGCACCGAGCAGTACTTC. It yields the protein CASSLQRQGTEQYF.

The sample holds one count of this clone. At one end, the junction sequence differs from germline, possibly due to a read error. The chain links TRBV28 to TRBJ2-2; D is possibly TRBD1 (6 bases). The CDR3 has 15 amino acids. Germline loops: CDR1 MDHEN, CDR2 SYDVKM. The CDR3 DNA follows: TGTGCCGGCAGCCCCGGGACATCTAACACCGGGGAGCTGTTTTTT. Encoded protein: CAGSPGTSNTGELFF.

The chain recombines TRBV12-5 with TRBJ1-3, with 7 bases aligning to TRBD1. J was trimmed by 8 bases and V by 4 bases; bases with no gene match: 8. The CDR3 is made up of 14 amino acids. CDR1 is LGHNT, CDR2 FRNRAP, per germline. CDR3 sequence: CASGSRGSIDTIYF. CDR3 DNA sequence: TGTGCTAGTGGTTCCAGGGGGTCCATAGACACCATATATTTT.

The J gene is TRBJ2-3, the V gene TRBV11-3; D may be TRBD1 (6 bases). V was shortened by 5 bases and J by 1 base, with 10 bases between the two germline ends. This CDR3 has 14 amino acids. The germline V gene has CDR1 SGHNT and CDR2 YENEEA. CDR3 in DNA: TGTGCCAGCAGCCCCCACAGGGGCACAGATACGCAGTATTTT. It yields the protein CASSPHRGTDTQYF.

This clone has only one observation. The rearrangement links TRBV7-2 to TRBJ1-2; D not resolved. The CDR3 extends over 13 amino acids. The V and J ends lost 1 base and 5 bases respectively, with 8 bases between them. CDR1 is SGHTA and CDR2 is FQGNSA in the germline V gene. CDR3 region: CASSLDAMYGYTF. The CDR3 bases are TGTGCCAGCAGCTTAGACGCTATGTATGGCTACACCTTC.

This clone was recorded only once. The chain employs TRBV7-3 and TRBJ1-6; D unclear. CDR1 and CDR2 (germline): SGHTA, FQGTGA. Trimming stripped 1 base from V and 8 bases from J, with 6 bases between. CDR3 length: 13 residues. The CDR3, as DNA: TGTGCCAGCAGCTTAAATAGTGATTCACCCCTCCACTTT. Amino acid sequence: CASSLNSDSPLHF.

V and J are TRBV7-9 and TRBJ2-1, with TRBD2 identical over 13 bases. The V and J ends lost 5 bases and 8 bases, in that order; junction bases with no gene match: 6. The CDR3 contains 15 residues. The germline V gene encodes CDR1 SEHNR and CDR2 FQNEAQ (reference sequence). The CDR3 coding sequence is TGTGCCAGCAGCGCACTAGCGGGGGGGCGGGATGAGCAGTTCTTC. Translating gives CASSALAGGRDEQFF.

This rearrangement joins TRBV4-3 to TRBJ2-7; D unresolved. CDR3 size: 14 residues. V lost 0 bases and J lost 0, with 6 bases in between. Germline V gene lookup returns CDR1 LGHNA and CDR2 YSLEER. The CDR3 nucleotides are TGCGCCAGCAGCCAAGATCCGAGCTCCTACGAGCAGTACTTC. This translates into CASSQDPSSYEQYF.

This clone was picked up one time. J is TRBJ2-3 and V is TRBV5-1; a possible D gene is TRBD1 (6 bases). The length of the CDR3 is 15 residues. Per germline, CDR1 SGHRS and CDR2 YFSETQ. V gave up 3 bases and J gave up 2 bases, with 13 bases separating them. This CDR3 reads CASSSTTGPTDTQYF. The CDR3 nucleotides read TGCGCCAGCAGCTCCACTACAGGGCCCACAGATACGCAGTATTTT.

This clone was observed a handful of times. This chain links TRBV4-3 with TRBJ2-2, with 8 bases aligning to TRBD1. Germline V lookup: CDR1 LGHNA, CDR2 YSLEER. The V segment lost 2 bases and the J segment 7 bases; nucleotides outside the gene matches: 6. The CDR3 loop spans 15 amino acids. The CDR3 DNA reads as TGCGCCAGCAGCCAAAATCAGGGGGCGTTCGGGGAGCTGTTTTTT. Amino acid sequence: CASSQNQGAFGELFF.

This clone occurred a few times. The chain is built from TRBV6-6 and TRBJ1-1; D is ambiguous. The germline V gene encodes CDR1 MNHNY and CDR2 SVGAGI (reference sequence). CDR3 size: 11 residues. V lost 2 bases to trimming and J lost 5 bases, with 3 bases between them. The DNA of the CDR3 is TGTGCCAGCAGTTACCCGACTGAAGCTTTCTTT. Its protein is CASSYPTEAFF.